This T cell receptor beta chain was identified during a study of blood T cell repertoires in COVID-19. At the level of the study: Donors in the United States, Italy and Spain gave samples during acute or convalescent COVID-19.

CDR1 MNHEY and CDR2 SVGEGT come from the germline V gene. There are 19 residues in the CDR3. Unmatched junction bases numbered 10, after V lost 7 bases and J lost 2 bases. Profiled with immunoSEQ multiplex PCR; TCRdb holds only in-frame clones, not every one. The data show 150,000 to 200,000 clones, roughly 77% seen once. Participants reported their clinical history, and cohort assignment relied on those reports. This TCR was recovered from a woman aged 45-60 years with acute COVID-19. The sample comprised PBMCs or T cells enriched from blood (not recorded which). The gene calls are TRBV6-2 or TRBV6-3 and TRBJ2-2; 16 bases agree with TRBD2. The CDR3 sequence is CASIPGGLAGGRNTGELFF. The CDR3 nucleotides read TGTGCCAGCATCCCCGGGGGACTAGCGGGGGGGCGTAACACCGGGGAGCTGTTTTTT.